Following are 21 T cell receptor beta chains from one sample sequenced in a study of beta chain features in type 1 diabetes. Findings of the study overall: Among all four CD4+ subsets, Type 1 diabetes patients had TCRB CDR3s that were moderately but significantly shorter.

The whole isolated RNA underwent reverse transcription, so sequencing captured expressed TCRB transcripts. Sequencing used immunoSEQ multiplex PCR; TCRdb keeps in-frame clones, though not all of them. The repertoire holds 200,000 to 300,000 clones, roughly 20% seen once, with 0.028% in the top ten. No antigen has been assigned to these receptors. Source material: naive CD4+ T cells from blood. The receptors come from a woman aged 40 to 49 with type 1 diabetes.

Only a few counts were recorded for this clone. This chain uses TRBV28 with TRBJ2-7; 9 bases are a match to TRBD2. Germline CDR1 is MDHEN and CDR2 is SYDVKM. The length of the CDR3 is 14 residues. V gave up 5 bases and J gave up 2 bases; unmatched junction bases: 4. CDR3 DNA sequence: TGTGCCAGCAGTAGTACTAGCGGGCCCTACGAGCAGTACTTC. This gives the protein CASSSTSGPYEQYF.

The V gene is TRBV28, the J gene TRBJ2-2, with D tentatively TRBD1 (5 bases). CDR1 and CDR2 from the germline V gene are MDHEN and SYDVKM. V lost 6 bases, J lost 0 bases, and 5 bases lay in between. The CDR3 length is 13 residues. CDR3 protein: CASRGANTGELFF. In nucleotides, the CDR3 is TGTGCCAGCAGAGGGGCGAACACCGGGGAGCTGTTTTTT.

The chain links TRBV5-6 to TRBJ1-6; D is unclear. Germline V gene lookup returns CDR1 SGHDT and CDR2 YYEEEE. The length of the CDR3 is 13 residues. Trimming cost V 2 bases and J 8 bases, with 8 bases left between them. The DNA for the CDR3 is TGTGCCAGCAGCTTAAGGAGGGATTCACCCCTCCACTTT. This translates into CASSLRRDSPLHF.

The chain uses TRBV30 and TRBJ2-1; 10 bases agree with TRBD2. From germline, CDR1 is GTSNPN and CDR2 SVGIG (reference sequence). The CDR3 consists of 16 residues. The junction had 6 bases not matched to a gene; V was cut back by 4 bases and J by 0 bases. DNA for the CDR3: TGTGCCTGGACCGGACTAGCGGTAAGCTCCTACAATGAGCAGTTCTTC. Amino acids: CAWTGLAVSSYNEQFF.

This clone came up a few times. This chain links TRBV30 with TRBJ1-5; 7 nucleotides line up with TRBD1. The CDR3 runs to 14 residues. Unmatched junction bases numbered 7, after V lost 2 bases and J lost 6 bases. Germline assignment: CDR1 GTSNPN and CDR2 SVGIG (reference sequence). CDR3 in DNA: TGTGCCTGGAGTAGGGGGCAGGGCGGTCAGCCCCAGCATTTT. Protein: CAWSRGQGGQPQHF.

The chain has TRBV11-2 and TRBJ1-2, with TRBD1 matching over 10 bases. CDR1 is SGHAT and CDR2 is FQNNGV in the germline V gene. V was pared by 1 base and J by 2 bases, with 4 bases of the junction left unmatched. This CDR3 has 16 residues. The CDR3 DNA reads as TGTGCCAGCAGCTTAGCGGGGACAGGGGAGAACTATGGCTACACCTTC. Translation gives CASSLAGTGENYGYTF.

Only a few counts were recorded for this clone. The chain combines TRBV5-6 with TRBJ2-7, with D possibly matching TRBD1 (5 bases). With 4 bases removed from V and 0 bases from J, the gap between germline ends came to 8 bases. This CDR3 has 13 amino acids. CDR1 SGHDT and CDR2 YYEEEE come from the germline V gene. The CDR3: CASSDSVSYEQYF. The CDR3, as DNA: TGTGCCAGCAGCGACAGTGTCTCCTACGAGCAGTACTTC. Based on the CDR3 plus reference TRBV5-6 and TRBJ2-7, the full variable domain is DAGVTQSPTHLIKTRGQQVTLRCSPKSGHDTVSWYQQALGQGPQFIFQYYEEEERQRGNFPDRFSGHQFPNYSSELNVNALLLGDSALYLCASSDSVSYEQYFGPGTRLTVT.

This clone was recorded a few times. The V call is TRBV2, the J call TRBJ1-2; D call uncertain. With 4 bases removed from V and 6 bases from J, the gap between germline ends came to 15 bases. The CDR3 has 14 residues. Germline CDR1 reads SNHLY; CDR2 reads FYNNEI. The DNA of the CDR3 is TGTGCCAGCAGTGTTGGCGGCGGAGTTCATGGCTACACCTTC. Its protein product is CASSVGGGVHGYTF.

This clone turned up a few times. This CDR3 reads CASSLAGGPADTQYF. CDR3 bases: TGTGCCAGCAGCTTAGCGGGAGGGCCGGCAGATACGCAGTATTTT. The chain couples TRBV7-3 to TRBJ2-3, with 9 bases matching TRBD2. V lost 2 bases to trimming and J lost 4 bases; unmatched junction nucleotides: 4. Germline V gene data show CDR1 as SGHTA and CDR2 as FQGTGA. This CDR3 region has 15 residues.

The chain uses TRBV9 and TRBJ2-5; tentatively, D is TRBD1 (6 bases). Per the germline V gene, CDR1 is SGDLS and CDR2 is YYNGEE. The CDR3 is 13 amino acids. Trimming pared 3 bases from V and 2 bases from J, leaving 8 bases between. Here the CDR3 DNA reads TGTGCCAGCAGCGCCGGACAGCAAGAGACCCAGTACTTC. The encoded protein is CASSAGQQETQYF.

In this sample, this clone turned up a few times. CDR3 sequence reads: CAWSGGTAYEQYF. Here the CDR3 DNA reads TGTGCCTGGAGTGGGGGGACAGCGTACGAGCAGTACTTC. V usage is TRBV30 and J usage is TRBJ2-7; 7 positions agree with TRBD1. This CDR3 is built from 13 residues. V was clipped by 1 base and J by 4 bases; unmatched bases: 4. Germline values: CDR1 GTSNPN, CDR2 SVGIG (reference sequence).

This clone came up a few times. CDR3 residues: CASSRRQGDSNQPQHF. The CDR3 coding sequence is TGTGCCAGTAGCCGACGACAGGGTGATAGCAATCAGCCCCAGCATTTT. This chain joins TRBV19 and TRBJ1-5; 7 bases are shared with TRBD1. Trimming removed 6 bases from V and 0 bases from J; junction bases left unmatched: 8. The CDR3 has 16 amino acids. Per the germline V gene, CDR1 is LNHDA and CDR2 is SQIVND (reference sequence).

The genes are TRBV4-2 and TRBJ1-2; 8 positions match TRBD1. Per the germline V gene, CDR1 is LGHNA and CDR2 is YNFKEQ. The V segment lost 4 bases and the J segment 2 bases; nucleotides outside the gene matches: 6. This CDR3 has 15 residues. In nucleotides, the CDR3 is TGTGCCAGCAGCCGGGAGACAGGGGCGAACTATGGCTACACCTTC. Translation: CASSRETGANYGYTF.

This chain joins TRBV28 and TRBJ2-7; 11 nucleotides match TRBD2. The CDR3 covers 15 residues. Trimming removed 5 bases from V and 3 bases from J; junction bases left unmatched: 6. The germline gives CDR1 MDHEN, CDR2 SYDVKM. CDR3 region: CASSASSGRIYEQYF. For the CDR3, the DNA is TGTGCCAGCAGTGCGTCTAGCGGGAGGATCTACGAGCAGTACTTC.

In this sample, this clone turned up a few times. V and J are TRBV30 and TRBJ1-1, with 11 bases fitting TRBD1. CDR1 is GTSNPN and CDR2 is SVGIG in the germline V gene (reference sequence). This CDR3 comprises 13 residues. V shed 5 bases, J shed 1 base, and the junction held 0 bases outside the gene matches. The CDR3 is CAWGTGGNTEAFF. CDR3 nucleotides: TGTGCCTGGGGGACAGGGGGGAACACTGAAGCTTTCTTT.

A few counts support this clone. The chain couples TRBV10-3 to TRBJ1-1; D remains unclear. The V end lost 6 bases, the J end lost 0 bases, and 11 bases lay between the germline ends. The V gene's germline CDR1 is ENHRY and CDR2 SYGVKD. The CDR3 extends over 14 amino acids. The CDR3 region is CAISVQEVNTEAFF. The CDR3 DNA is TGTGCCATCAGCGTGCAGGAGGTGAACACTGAAGCTTTCTTT.

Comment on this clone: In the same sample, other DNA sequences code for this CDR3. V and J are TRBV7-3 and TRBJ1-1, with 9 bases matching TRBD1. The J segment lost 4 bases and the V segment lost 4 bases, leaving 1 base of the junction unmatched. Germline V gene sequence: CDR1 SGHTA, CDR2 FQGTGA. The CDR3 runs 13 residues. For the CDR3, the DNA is TGTGCCAGCAGCTCGGACAGGGGCACTGAAGCTTTCTTT. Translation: CASSSDRGTEAFF.

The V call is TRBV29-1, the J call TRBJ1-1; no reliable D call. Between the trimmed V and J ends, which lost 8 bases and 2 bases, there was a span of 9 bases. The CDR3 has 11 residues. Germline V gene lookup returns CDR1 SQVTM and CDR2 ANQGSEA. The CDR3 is CSSGSNTEAFF. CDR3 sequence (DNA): TGCAGCTCCGGGAGTAACACTGAAGCTTTCTTT.

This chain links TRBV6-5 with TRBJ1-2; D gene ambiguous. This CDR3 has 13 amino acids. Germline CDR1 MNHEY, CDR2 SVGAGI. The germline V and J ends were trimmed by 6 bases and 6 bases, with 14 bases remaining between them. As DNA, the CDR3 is TGTGCCAGCAGCCGACCTAGCGCCGATGGCTACACCTTC. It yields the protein CASSRPSADGYTF.

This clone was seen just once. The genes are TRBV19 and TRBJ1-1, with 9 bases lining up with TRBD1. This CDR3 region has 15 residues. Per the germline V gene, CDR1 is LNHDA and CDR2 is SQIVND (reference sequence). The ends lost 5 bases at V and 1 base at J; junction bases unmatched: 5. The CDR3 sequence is CASSARQGGNTEAFF. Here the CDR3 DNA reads TGTGCCAGTAGTGCCCGACAGGGGGGGAACACTGAAGCTTTCTTT.

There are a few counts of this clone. As DNA, the CDR3 is TGTGCCAGCAGACAGGGGGAGGACACTGAAGCTTTCTTT. This gives the protein CASRQGEDTEAFF. The chain joins TRBV9 to TRBJ1-1; 8 positions agree with TRBD1. There are 13 residues in the CDR3. J gave up 3 bases and V 5 bases, and 3 bases lay outside the gene matches. Germline assignment: CDR1 SGDLS and CDR2 YYNGEE.